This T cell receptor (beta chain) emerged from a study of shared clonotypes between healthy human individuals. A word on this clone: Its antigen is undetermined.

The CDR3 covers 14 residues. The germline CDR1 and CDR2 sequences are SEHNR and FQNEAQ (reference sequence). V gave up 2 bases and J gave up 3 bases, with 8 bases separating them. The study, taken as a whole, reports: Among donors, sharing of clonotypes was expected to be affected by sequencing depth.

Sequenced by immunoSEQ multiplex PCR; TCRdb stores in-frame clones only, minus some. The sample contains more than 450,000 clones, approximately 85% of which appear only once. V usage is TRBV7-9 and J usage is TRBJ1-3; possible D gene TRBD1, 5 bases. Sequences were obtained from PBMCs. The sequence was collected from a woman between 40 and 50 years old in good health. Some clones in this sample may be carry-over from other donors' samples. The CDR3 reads CASSLRRGGNTIYF. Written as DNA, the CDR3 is TGTGCCAGCAGCTTACGGAGGGGTGGAAACACCATATATTTT. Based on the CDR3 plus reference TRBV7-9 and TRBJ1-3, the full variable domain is DTGVSQNPRHKITKRGQNVTFRCDPISEHNRLYWYRQTLGQGPEFLTYFQNEAQLEKSRLLSDRFSAERPKGSFSTLEIQRTEQGDSAMYLCASSLRRGGNTIYFGEGSWLTVV.